This section outlines one T cell receptor beta chain sequence together with its context. The 5'RACE method, run with constant-segment primers, produced TCR alpha and TCR beta cDNA libraries (carrying sample barcodes and UMIs). TCRdb itself ran the 5' RACE reads through MiXCR, one entry per CDR3 protein. Of 150,000 or so distinct CDR3 sequences listed, around 13% are singletons. The data stem from a study of T-cell memory formation after mild COVID-19. The CDR3 loop spans 16 amino acids. V shed 1 base, J shed 8 bases, and the junction held 8 bases outside the gene matches. CDR1 and CDR2 from the germline V gene are SGHVS and FQNEAQ.

What was sequenced was PBMCs or a T cell subset sorted from them (not recorded which). The clonotype originates from an adult woman who had mild COVID-19 (a few samples of this study predate the infection). Cell type and time point are not known. The V and J genes are TRBV7-8 and TRBJ1-3, with 10 bases matching TRBD1. The CDR3 nucleotides read TGTGCCAGCAGCTTAGTGGGGACAGGGGTCTATGACACCATATATTTT. Protein product: CASSLVGTGVYDTIYF.